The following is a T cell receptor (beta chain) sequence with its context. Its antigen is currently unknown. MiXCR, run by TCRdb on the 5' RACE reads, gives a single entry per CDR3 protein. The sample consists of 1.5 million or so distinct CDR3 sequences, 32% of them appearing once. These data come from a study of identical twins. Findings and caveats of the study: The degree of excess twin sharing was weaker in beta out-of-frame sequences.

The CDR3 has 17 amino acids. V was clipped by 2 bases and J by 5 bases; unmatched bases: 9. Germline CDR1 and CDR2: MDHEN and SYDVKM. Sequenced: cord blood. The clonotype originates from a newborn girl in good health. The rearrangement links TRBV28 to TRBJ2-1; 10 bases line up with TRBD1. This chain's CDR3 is CASSLPFDRGLDNEQFF. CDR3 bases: TGTGCCAGCAGTTTACCCTTCGACAGGGGGCTCGACAATGAGCAGTTCTTC. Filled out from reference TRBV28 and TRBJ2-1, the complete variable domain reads DVKVTQSSRYLVKRTGEKVFLECVQDMDHENMFWYRQDPGLGLRLIYFSYDVKMKEKGDIPEGYSVSREKKERFSLILESASTNQTSMYLCASSLPFDRGLDNEQFFGPGTRLTVL.